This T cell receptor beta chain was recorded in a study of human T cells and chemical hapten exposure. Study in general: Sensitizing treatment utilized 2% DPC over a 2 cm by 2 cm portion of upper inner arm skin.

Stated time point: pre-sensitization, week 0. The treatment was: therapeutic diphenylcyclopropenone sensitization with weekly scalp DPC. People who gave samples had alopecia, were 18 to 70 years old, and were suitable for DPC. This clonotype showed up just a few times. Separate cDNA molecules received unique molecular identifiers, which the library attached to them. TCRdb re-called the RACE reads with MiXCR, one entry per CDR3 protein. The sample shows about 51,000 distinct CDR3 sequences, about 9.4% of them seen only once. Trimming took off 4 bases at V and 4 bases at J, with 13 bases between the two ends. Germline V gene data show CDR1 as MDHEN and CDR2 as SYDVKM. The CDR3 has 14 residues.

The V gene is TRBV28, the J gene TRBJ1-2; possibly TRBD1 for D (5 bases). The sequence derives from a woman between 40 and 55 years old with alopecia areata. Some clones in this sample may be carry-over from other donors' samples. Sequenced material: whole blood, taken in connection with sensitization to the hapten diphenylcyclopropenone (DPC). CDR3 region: CASSSQVFIYGYTF. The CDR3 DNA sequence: TGTGCCAGCAGTTCACAGGTCTTTATCTATGGCTACACCTTC.